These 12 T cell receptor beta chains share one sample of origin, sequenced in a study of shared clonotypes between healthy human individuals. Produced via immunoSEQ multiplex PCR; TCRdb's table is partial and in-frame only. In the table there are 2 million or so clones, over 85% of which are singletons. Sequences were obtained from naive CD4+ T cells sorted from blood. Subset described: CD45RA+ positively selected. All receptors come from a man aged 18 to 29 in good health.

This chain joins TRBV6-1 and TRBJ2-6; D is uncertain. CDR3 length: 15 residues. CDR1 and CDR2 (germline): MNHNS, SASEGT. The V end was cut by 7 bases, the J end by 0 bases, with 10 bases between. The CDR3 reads CASMKGASGANVLTF. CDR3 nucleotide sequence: TGTGCCAGCATGAAAGGAGCCTCTGGGGCCAACGTCCTGACTTTC.

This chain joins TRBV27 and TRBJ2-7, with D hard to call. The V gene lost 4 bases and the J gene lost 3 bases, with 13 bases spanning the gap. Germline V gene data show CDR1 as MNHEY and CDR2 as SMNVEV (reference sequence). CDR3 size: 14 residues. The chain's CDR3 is CASSSLVGIYEQYF. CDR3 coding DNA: TGTGCCAGCAGTTCCTTGGTGGGGATCTACGAGCAGTACTTC.

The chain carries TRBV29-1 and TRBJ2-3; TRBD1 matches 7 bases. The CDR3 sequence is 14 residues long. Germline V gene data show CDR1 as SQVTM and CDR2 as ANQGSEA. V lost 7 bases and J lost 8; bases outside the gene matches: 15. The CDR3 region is CSAETGTSIGTQYF. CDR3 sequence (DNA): TGCAGCGCTGAGACAGGGACCAGCATCGGTACGCAGTATTTT.

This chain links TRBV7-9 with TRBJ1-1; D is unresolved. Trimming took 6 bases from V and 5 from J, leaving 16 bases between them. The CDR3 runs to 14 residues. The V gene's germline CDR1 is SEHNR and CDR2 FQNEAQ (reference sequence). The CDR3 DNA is TGTGCCAGCAGACCTAGGGAGGGTGGTACTGAAGCTTTCTTT. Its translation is CASRPREGGTEAFF.

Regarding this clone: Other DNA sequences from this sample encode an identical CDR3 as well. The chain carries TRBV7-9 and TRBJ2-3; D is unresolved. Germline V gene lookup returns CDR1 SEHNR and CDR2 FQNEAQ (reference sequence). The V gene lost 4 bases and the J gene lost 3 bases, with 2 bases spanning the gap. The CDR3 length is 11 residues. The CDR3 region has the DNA TGTGCCAGCAGCTCGACAGATACGCAGTATTTT. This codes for CASSSTDTQYF. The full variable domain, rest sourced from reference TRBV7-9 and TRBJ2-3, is DTGVSQNPRHKITKRGQNVTFRCDPISEHNRLYWYRQTLGQGPEFLTYFQNEAQLEKSRLLSDRFSAERPKGSFSTLEIQRTEQGDSAMYLCASSSTDTQYFGPGTRLTVL.

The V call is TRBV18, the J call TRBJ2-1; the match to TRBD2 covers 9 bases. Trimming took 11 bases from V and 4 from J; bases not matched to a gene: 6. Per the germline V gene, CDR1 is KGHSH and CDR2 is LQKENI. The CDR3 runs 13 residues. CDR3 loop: CAGLAGEYNEQFF. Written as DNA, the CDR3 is TGTGCCGGGTTAGCGGGAGAGTACAATGAGCAGTTCTTC.

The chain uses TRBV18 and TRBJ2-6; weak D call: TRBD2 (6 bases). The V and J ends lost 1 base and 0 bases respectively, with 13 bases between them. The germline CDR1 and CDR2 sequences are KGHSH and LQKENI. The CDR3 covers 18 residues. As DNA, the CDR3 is TGTGCCAGCTCACCACGGGCGGAGGGTAACTCTGGGGCCAACGTCCTGACTTTC. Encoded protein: CASSPRAEGNSGANVLTF.

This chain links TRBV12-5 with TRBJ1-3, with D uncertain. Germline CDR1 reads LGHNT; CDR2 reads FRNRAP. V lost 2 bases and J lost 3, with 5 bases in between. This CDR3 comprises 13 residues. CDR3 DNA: TGTGCTAGTGGTTTGTTGATTGGAAACACCATATATTTT. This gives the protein CASGLLIGNTIYF.

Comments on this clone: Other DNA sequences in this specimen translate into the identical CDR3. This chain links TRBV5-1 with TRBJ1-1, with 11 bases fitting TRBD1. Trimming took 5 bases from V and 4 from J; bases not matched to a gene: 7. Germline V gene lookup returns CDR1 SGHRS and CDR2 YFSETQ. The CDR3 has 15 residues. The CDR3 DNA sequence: TGCGCCAGCAGTTTAGGGACAGGGGGATCCACTGAAGCTTTCTTT. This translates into CASSLGTGGSTEAFF.

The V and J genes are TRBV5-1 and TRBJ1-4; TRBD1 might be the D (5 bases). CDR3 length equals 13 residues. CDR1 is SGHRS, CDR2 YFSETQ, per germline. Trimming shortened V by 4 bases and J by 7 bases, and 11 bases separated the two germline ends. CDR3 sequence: CASSRGTSEKLFF. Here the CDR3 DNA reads TGCGCCAGCAGCCGCGGGACGAGTGAAAAACTGTTTTTT.

This CDR3 is CASSSEAGYNEQFF. In DNA form, the CDR3 reads TGCGCCAGCAGCTCCGAGGCGGGTTATAATGAGCAGTTCTTC. The gene calls are TRBV4-3 and TRBJ2-1; perhaps TRBD2 as D (5 bases). The germline V and J ends were trimmed by 5 bases and 7 bases, with 15 bases remaining between them. This CDR3 has 14 amino acids. Germline V gene lookup returns CDR1 LGHNA and CDR2 YSLEER.

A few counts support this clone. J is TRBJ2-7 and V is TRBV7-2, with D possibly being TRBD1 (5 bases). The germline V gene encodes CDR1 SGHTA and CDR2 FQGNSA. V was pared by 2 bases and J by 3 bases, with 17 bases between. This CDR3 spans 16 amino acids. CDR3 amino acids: CASSLYPPGQGYEQYF. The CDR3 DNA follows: TGTGCCAGCAGCTTATATCCCCCGGGCCAGGGCTACGAGCAGTACTTC.